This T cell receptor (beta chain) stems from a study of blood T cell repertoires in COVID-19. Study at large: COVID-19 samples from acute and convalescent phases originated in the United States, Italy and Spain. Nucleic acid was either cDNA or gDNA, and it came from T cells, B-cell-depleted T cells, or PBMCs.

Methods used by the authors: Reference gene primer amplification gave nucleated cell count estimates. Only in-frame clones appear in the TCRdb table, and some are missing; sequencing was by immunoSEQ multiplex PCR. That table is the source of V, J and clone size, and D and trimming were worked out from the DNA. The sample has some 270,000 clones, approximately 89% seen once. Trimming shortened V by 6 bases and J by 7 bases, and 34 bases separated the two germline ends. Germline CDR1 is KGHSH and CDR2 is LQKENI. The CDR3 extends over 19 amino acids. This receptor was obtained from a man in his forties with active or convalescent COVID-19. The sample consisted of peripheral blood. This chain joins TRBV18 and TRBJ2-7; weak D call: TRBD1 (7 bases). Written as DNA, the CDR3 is TGTGCCAGCTCCCCCCGACAGGGCCCCATAAATTCCCGGGCGGGGGAGCAGTACTTC. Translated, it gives CASSPRQGPINSRAGEQYF.